This TCR beta chain emerged from a study of cytomegalovirus exposure and HLA in healthy donors. Looking at the study overall: Earlier, almost 120 million unique TCR beta sequences were recovered from approximately 200 million T cells by an analysis.

Trimming took off 3 bases at V and 1 base at J, with 13 bases between the two ends. The CDR3 runs 15 residues. Germline CDR1 is MGHRA and CDR2 is YSYEKL. The PCR made use of 60 Vbeta and 13 Jbeta primers. Authors' analysis steps: Unique TCR beta chains numbered about 72 million in a later analysis, with around 10 million shared. The data were produced by immunoSEQ multiplex PCR, yet TCRdb's version contains in-frame clones alone and is incomplete. That table gives V, J and clone size, and the DNA gave D and trimming. The table includes around 140,000 clones, roughly 70% detected once. Sequenced material: PBMCs. The TCR comes from a man aged 45-60 years in good health and CMV-seropositive. The chain combines TRBV4-1 with TRBJ2-7; D perhaps matches TRBD2 (5 bases). The CDR3 spells CASSQTPRGSYEQYF. In DNA form, the CDR3 reads TGCGCCAGCAGCCAGACCCCGCGAGGGTCCTACGAGCAGTACTTC.